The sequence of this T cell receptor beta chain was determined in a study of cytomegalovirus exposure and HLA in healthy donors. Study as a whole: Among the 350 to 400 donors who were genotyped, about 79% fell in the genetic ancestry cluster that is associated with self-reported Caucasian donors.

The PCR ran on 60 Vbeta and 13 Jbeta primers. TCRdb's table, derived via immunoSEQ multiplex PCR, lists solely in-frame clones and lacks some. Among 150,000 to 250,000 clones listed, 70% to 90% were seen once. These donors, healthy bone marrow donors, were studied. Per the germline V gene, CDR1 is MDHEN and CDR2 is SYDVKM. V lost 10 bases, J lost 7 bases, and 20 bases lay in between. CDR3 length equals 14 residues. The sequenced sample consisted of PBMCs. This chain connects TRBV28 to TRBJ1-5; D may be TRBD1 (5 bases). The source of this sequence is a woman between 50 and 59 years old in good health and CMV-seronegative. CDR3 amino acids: CAIQGTLGSQPQHF. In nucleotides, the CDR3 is TGTGCCATCCAAGGGACTCTTGGTTCCCAGCCCCAGCATTTT.